This T cell receptor beta chain was retrieved from a study of blood T cells in healthy people across ages. For this clonotype: Its antigen is not known.

For the second PCR, which ran for about 7 to 11 cycles, a sample-barcoded 5' primer and a J-beta primer mix were used. Each TCR beta cDNA got a 12-nucleotide random molecular identifier. CDR3-containing paired-end reads numbered at least 3 million in each sample. Each CDR3 protein gets one entry after TCRdb re-called the 5' RACE reads with MiXCR. The repertoire holds around 1.7 million distinct CDR3 sequences, with 28% as singletons. The CDR3 is made up of 15 amino acids. Losses at the gene ends were 6 bases for V and 4 bases for J; bases not matched to a gene: 9. General observations from the study: The long-lived group displayed more naive CD4+ cells, plus higher diversity, than the aged donors did.

The sequenced sample consisted of blood. This clonotype was sampled from a woman in her 30s in good health. The gene calls are TRBV12-3 or TRBV12-4 and TRBJ1-2, with 9 bases matching TRBD1. CDR3 protein: CASRTGTGFLYGYTF. CDR3 in DNA: TGTGCCAGCAGAACCGGGACAGGGTTTCTCTATGGCTACACCTTC.